These 2 T cell receptor beta chains came from one sample sequenced in a study of blood T cell repertoires in COVID-19. TCRdb's table, derived via immunoSEQ multiplex PCR, lists solely in-frame clones and lacks some. The sample shows some 220,000 clones, approximately 90% of them seen only once. The sample consisted of peripheral blood. All receptors come from a woman between 18 and 29 years old who had recovered from COVID-19.

The chain carries TRBV19 and TRBJ1-2, with 7 bases fitting TRBD1. The CDR3 runs 14 residues. V gave up 5 bases and J gave up 7 bases; unmatched junction bases: 10. Looked up from germline, CDR1 is LNHDA and CDR2 is SQIVND (reference sequence). CDR3 nucleotide sequence: TGTGCCAGTAGTTTCACGACAGGGCGAGGTGGCTACACCTTC. The encoded protein is CASSFTTGRGGYTF.

The V call is TRBV14, the J call TRBJ2-5; TRBD2 matches 13 bases. The CDR3 loop spans 18 amino acids. Losses at the gene ends were 3 bases for V and 6 bases for J; bases not matched to a gene: 13. CDR1 and CDR2 (germline): SGHDN, FVKESK. CDR3 nucleotides: TGTGCCAGCAGCCAGACGAGGAGACTAGCGGGAGGTTTAAAGACCCAGTACTTC. Translating gives CASSQTRRLAGGLKTQYF.